The 13 T cell receptor beta chains presented below share a single source sample, sequenced in a study of cytomegalovirus exposure and HLA in healthy donors. Amplification used 60 Vbeta primers and 13 Jbeta primers. Repertoires were generated with immunoSEQ multiplex PCR, while TCRdb's copy carries only in-frame clones and drops some. Found here are about 140,000 clones, around 80% of them singletons; the top ten hold 5% to 8.5%. The sample was PBMCs. These receptors were collected from a man between 40 and 49 years old in good health and CMV-seropositive.

This chain links TRBV27 with TRBJ2-4; 11 positions match TRBD2. This CDR3 contains 20 residues. CDR1 MNHEY and CDR2 SMNVEV come from the germline V gene (reference sequence). Unmatched junction bases numbered 19, after V lost 8 bases and J lost 1 base. In nucleotides, the CDR3 is TGTGCCAGCCTCGGGGAACTAGCGGGAGATCTTATCAGGGCCAAAAACATTCAGTACTTC. It codes for CASLGELAGDLIRAKNIQYF.

There are a few counts of this clone. The genes are TRBV5-8 and TRBJ1-2; D gene ambiguous. Deletions cut 4 bases from V and 6 bases from J, with 16 bases between. This CDR3 comprises 14 residues. Germline V CDR1 and CDR2: SGHTS, YDEGEE. CDR3 region: CASSRTNPRDGYTF. As DNA, the CDR3 is TGTGCCAGCAGCCGAACGAACCCTCGCGATGGCTACACCTTC.

The chain has TRBV5-1 and TRBJ2-1, with D perhaps matching TRBD2 (6 bases). The CDR3 is made up of 16 amino acids. Trimming shortened V by 0 bases and J by 9 bases, and 19 bases separated the two germline ends. Germline V lookup: CDR1 SGHRS, CDR2 YFSETQ. The CDR3 here is CASSLAIGSGASEQFF. The CDR3 nucleotides are TGCGCCAGCAGCTTGGCCATTGGATCGGGAGCTAGTGAGCAGTTCTTC.

Here the CDR3 reads CASSLAGTPYEQYF. As DNA, the CDR3 is TGTGCCAGCAGCTTGGCCGGGACACCATACGAGCAGTACTTC. The chain has TRBV5-8 and TRBJ2-7; D may be TRBD1 (6 bases). Looked up from germline, CDR1 is SGHTS and CDR2 is YDEGEE. The CDR3 extends over 14 amino acids. Between the trimmed V and J ends, which lost 0 bases and 4 bases, there was a span of 11 bases.

The gene calls are TRBV28 and TRBJ1-5; 9 bases are shared with TRBD1. The trim removed 3 bases at V and 5 bases at J, leaving 5 bases unmatched. This CDR3 has 15 residues. CDR1 and CDR2 (germline): MDHEN, SYDVKM. In DNA form, the CDR3 reads TGTGCCAGCAGTTTGCCCACAGGGGGCCATCAGCCCCAGCATTTT. This sequence encodes CASSLPTGGHQPQHF.

This clone was observed once. The rearrangement links TRBV30 to TRBJ1-1; D perhaps matches TRBD1 (6 bases). Germline V gene sequence: CDR1 GTSNPN, CDR2 SVGIG (reference sequence). V was trimmed by 2 bases and J by 1 base, leaving 8 bases between them. This CDR3 has 13 amino acids. This CDR3 reads CAWSRGGNTEAFF. The CDR3 region has the DNA TGTGCCTGGAGTAGGGGGGGGAACACTGAAGCTTTCTTT.

The rearrangement joins TRBV2 to TRBJ2-7; TRBD2 matches 7 bases. Trimming cost V 7 bases and J 0 bases; bases outside gene matches: 6. Germline V CDR1 and CDR2: SNHLY, FYNNEI. The CDR3 length is 14 residues. In DNA, the CDR3 is TGTGCCAGCATTTCACGGGAGGACTCCTACGAGCAGTACTTC. Protein sequence: CASISREDSYEQYF.

This clone came up once. V is TRBV13 and J is TRBJ2-5, with TRBD2 identical over 9 bases. Germline CDR1 PRHDT, CDR2 FYEKMQ (reference sequence). V was clipped by 0 bases and J by 3 bases; unmatched bases: 11. CDR3 size: 18 residues. The CDR3 protein is CASSLGASGVAAEETQYF. Here the CDR3 DNA reads TGTGCCAGCAGCTTAGGAGCTAGCGGGGTCGCGGCAGAAGAGACCCAGTACTTC. Full variable domain (outside the CDR3, taken from reference TRBV13 and TRBJ2-5): AAGVIQSPRHLIKEKRETATLKCYPIPRHDTVYWYQQGPGQDPQFLISFYEKMQSDKGSIPDRFSAQQFSDYHSELNMSSLELGDSALYFCASSLGASGVAAEETQYFGPGTRLLVL.

This sequence joins TRBV7-9 and TRBJ1-1; TRBD1 might be the D (5 bases). The CDR3 loop spans 15 amino acids. Germline assignment: CDR1 SEHNR and CDR2 FQNEAQ (reference sequence). Between the trimmed V and J ends, which lost 5 bases and 0 bases, there was a span of 13 bases. CDR3 nucleotides: TGTGCCAGCAGCCCCTATGGGGGGATGAACACTGAAGCTTTCTTT. This sequence encodes CASSPYGGMNTEAFF. The whole variable domain, filled in from reference TRBV7-9 and TRBJ1-1, reads DTGVSQNPRHKITKRGQNVTFRCDPISEHNRLYWYRQTLGQGPEFLTYFQNEAQLEKSRLLSDRFSAERPKGSFSTLEIQRTEQGDSAMYLCASSPYGGMNTEAFFGQGTRLTVV.

The chain uses TRBV4-2 and TRBJ2-5; TRBD2 aligns across 14 bases. This CDR3 has 17 amino acids. Germline V gene lookup returns CDR1 LGHNA and CDR2 YNFKEQ. The trim removed 2 bases at V and 5 bases at J, leaving 7 bases unmatched. The CDR3: CASSQPWTSGRLETQYF. The DNA of the CDR3 is TGTGCCAGCAGCCAACCCTGGACTAGCGGGAGGTTGGAGACCCAGTACTTC.

V and J are TRBV27 and TRBJ2-5; no definite D call. Trimming took 0 bases from V and 7 from J, leaving 12 bases between them. Germline V gene data show CDR1 as MNHEY and CDR2 as SMNVEV (reference sequence). The CDR3 covers 14 residues. The CDR3 spells CASSLSPQPGTQYF. The CDR3 DNA reads as TGTGCCAGCAGTTTATCGCCTCAACCGGGGACCCAGTACTTC.

In its sample, this clone was seen a few times. The chain carries TRBV27 and TRBJ1-1; TRBD1 agrees at 8 bases. The CDR3 is 12 residues long. V was clipped by 5 bases and J by 11 bases; unmatched bases: 7. Germline V CDR1 and CDR2: MNHEY, SMNVEV (reference sequence). This chain's CDR3 is CASSTRDRRAFF. DNA for the CDR3: TGTGCCAGCAGTACCAGGGACAGGCGGGCTTTCTTT.

The CDR3 region is CASSQRDKSHNEQFF. DNA for the CDR3: TGCGCCAGCAGCCAAAGAGACAAGAGCCACAATGAGCAGTTCTTC. This chain uses TRBV4-1 with TRBJ2-1; the D is unclear. Germline assignment: CDR1 MGHRA and CDR2 YSYEKL. V was cut by 2 bases and J by 5 bases, with 13 bases left in between. This CDR3 comprises 15 residues.